The rows below give T cell receptor beta chains drawn from one sample of a study of T-cell reconstitution after alpha-beta-depleted transplantation in children. Each CDR3 protein is one row after TCRdb ran MiXCR on the PCR reads. The table shows fewer than 150,000 distinct CDR3 sequences, with 8.5% to 10% occurring only once. The source material was PBMCs, mostly from graft donor cells, sampled 180 days after TCRalphabeta/CD19-depleted stem cell transplant. Receptors originate from a girl under three years old who had a stem cell transplant for combined immunodeficiency, so the T cells may come from the graft donor. Both conserved end residues are part of each CDR3. Each record gives: D gene, J gene, V gene, clone size, CDR3 protein, CDR3 DNA. The D gene is left open where the match is weak. Some rows mark clone size as missing; the rest say once, few, many or name a class of expanded clone.

NA,TRBJ2-3,TRBV5-1,NA,CASSLGGKGFPRSTDTQYF,TGCGCCAGCAGCTTGGGGGGAAAGGGGTTTCCCCGGAGCACAGATACGCAGTATTTT
TRBD1,TRBJ1-2,TRBV14,NA,CASSPGTDDGYTF,TGTGCCAGCAGCCCCGGGACAGATGATGGCTACACCTTC
NA,TRBJ2-5,TRBV6-5,NA,CASTRDGETQYF,TGTGCCAGCACGAGGGATGGAGAGACCCAGTACTTC
NA,TRBJ2-1,TRBV20-1,NA,CSARGPGPYNEQFF,TGCAGTGCTAGGGGACCTGGCCCCTACAATGAGCAGTTCTTC
NA,TRBJ2-3,TRBV29-1,NA,CSVRRGGSTDTQYF,TGCAGCGTTCGCCGGGGCGGGAGCACAGATACGCAGTATTTT
NA,TRBJ2-1,TRBV20-1,NA,CSARFGQLNEQFF,TGCAGTGCTAGGTTCGGGCAATTAAATGAGCAGTTCTTC
NA,TRBJ2-1,TRBV25-1,few,CASKGAVFNEQFF,TGTGCCAGCAAGGGTGCCGTTTTCAATGAGCAGTTCTTC
NA,TRBJ2-5,TRBV7-8,few,CASSTAPRRVQETQYF,TGTGCCAGCAGCACAGCCCCCAGGAGGGTGCAAGAGACCCAGTACTTC
NA,TRBJ2-2,TRBV12-3/TRBV12-4,few,CASSQRQVASFTGELFF,TGTGCCAGCAGCCAACGACAGGTCGCGAGTTTTACCGGGGAGCTGTTTTTT
NA,TRBJ1-3,TRBV18,few,CASSPRGDSGNTIYF,TGTGCCAGCTCACCCCGCGGGGACTCCGGAAACACCATATATTTT
TRBD1,TRBJ2-7,TRBV7-2,many,CASSLAGGTYEQYF,TGTGCCAGCAGCCTTGCAGGGGGCACCTACGAGCAGTACTTC
NA,TRBJ2-3,TRBV20-1,few,CSARVWLPATDTQYF,TGCAGTGCTAGAGTTTGGCTTCCGGCCACAGATACGCAGTATTTT
TRBD2,TRBJ2-5,TRBV12-3/TRBV12-4,many,CASRRELAGVAQYF,TGTGCCAGCAGGCGGGAGCTAGCGGGAGTGGCCCAGTACTTC
NA,TRBJ2-2,TRBV6-1,NA,CASSGAGTGELFF,TGTGCCAGCAGTGGGGCAGGGACCGGGGAGCTGTTTTTT
NA,TRBJ2-3,TRBV20-1,NA,CSAFSGSSTDTQYF,TGCAGTGCTTTTAGCGGCTCTAGCACAGATACGCAGTATTTT
NA,TRBJ1-5,TRBV28,few,CASSPDPTWGYSNQPQHF,TGTGCCAGCAGTCCCGACCCAACCTGGGGCTATAGCAATCAGCCCCAGCATTTT
NA,TRBJ1-2,TRBV18,few,CASSQQAGNGYTF,TGTGCCAGCTCGCAACAGGCGGGGAATGGCTACACCTTC
TRBD1,TRBJ1-4,TRBV7-2,many,CASSFHRGFNEKLFF,TGTGCCAGCAGCTTTCACAGGGGGTTCAATGAAAAACTGTTTTTT
NA,TRBJ2-1,TRBV15,NA,CATSRELNSYNEQFF,TGTGCCACCAGCAGGGAACTGAACTCCTACAATGAGCAGTTCTTC
NA,TRBJ2-1,TRBV21-1,few,CASSTIYPDNEQFF,TGTGCCAGCAGCACCATATACCCCGACAATGAGCAGTTCTTC
NA,TRBJ1-1,TRBV5-1,few,CASSLGPEILNTEAFF,TGCGCCAGCAGCTTGGGGCCGGAGATCTTGAACACTGAAGCTTTCTTT
NA,TRBJ1-5,TRBV5-5,many,CASSPGDVGNQPQHF,TGTGCCAGCAGCCCCGGAGATGTAGGCAATCAGCCCCAGCATTTT
NA,TRBJ2-3,TRBV20-1,NA,CSAADSWSPWTDTQYF,TGCAGCGCGGCGGACAGTTGGAGCCCATGGACAGATACGCAGTATTTT
TRBD1,TRBJ2-1,TRBV6-2/TRBV6-3,NA,CASSYLGQGVYNEQFF,TGTGCCAGCAGTTACCTGGGACAGGGGGTCTACAATGAGCAGTTCTTC
NA,TRBJ2-5,TRBV6-2/TRBV6-3,NA,CASSYFAETQYF,TGTGCCAGCAGTTACTTCGCAGAGACCCAGTACTTC
TRBD2,TRBJ2-5,TRBV6-2/TRBV6-3,few,CASRPSGNQETQYF,TGTGCCAGCAGACCTAGCGGGAACCAAGAGACCCAGTACTTC
NA,TRBJ2-7,TRBV12-3/TRBV12-4,NA,CASSPTGYYEQYF,TGTGCCAGCAGCCCGACAGGATACTACGAGCAGTACTTC
TRBD1,TRBJ1-5,TRBV12-3/TRBV12-4,NA,CASSPFRTGTQPQHF,TGTGCCAGCAGTCCTTTCCGGACAGGAACTCAGCCCCAGCATTTT
NA,TRBJ2-2,TRBV6-1,NA,CASSEDVGRAANTGELFF,TGTGCCAGCAGTGAAGACGTGGGTCGCGCTGCGAACACCGGGGAGCTGTTTTTT
TRBD2,TRBJ2-1,TRBV7-2,NA,CASSSTSALYNEQFF,TGTGCCAGCAGCTCGACTAGCGCCCTCTACAATGAGCAGTTCTTC
NA,TRBJ2-2,TRBV5-1,NA,CASSFDRSNTGELFF,TGCGCCAGCAGCTTCGACAGGTCGAACACCGGGGAGCTGTTTTTT
NA,TRBJ2-7,TRBV29-1,few,CSVEVGAGLEQYF,TGCAGCGTTGAAGTGGGGGCGGGGTTGGAGCAGTACTTC
NA,TRBJ1-1,TRBV6-2/TRBV6-3,few,CASTTMIGTTMNTEAFF,TGTGCCAGCACCACTATGATCGGGACCACCATGAACACTGAAGCTTTCTTT
TRBD2,TRBJ2-1,TRBV20-1,NA,CSASGGMAYNEQFF,TGCAGTGCTAGCGGGGGGATGGCCTACAATGAGCAGTTCTTC
NA,TRBJ1-6,TRBV7-2,NA,CASSLARSGSPLHF,TGTGCCAGCAGCTTAGCCAGGTCCGGTTCACCCCTCCACTTT
NA,TRBJ2-1,TRBV29-1,NA,CSAAELNEQFF,TGCAGCGCAGCTGAGTTAAATGAGCAGTTCTTC
NA,TRBJ2-7,TRBV28,few,CASTQYYEQYF,TGTGCCAGCACCCAGTACTACGAGCAGTACTTC
NA,TRBJ2-7,TRBV5-1,few,CASSSRGLENEQYF,TGCGCCAGCAGCTCCCGAGGGCTAGAGAACGAGCAGTACTTC
NA,TRBJ1-3,TRBV12-3/TRBV12-4,NA,CASSSNPRDTIYF,TGTGCCAGCAGTTCTAACCCCCGGGACACCATATATTTT
NA,TRBJ1-2,TRBV30,NA,CAWSDGTNYGYTF,TGTGCCTGGTCGGACGGGACTAACTATGGCTACACCTTC
TRBD2,TRBJ2-3,TRBV29-1,many,CSVGTSGWDTQYF,TGCAGCGTTGGGACTAGCGGGTGGGATACGCAGTATTTT
NA,TRBJ2-4,TRBV3-1,NA,CASSQDTLAKNIQYF,TGTGCCAGCAGCCAAGACACCCTAGCCAAAAACATTCAGTACTTC
NA,TRBJ2-3,TRBV5-1,many,CASSLANQDTQYF,TGCGCCAGCAGCTTGGCAAATCAGGATACGCAGTATTTT
TRBD1,TRBJ2-7,TRBV12-3/TRBV12-4,many,CASAPGTGTDEQYF,TGTGCCAGCGCACCCGGGACAGGGACCGACGAGCAGTACTTC